This T cell receptor beta chain was profiled in a study of blood T cell repertoires in COVID-19. Study-level background: The analysed material was cDNA or gDNA that came from T cells, B-cell-depleted T cells, or PBMCs.

This clone was seen only a few times. Germline V CDR1 and CDR2: LGHNA, YNFKEQ. This CDR3 comprises 15 residues. Trimming cost V 0 bases and J 10 bases, with 13 bases left between them. As handled by the study authors: Reference gene primers were amplified, and this amplification served to estimate nucleated cell counts. Repertoires were generated with immunoSEQ multiplex PCR, while TCRdb's copy carries only in-frame clones and drops some. V, J and clone size are those of that table, while D and trimming were read from the DNA. The data hold around 230,000 clones, with about 87% observed a single time. Cohort allocation depended upon clinical history that participants reported. The recovered donors of Cohort 3 showed two negative PCRs, clearance, or symptom resolution.

The receptor was isolated from a woman between 25 and 40 years old who had recovered from COVID-19. The chain uses TRBV4-2 and TRBJ1-6, with D possibly being TRBD1 (6 bases). Sample: PBMCs or T cells enriched from blood (not recorded which). The CDR3 DNA reads TGTGCCAGCAGCCAAGAGGTGGGGGCTGACTCACCCCTCCACTTT. It codes for CASSQEVGADSPLHF.